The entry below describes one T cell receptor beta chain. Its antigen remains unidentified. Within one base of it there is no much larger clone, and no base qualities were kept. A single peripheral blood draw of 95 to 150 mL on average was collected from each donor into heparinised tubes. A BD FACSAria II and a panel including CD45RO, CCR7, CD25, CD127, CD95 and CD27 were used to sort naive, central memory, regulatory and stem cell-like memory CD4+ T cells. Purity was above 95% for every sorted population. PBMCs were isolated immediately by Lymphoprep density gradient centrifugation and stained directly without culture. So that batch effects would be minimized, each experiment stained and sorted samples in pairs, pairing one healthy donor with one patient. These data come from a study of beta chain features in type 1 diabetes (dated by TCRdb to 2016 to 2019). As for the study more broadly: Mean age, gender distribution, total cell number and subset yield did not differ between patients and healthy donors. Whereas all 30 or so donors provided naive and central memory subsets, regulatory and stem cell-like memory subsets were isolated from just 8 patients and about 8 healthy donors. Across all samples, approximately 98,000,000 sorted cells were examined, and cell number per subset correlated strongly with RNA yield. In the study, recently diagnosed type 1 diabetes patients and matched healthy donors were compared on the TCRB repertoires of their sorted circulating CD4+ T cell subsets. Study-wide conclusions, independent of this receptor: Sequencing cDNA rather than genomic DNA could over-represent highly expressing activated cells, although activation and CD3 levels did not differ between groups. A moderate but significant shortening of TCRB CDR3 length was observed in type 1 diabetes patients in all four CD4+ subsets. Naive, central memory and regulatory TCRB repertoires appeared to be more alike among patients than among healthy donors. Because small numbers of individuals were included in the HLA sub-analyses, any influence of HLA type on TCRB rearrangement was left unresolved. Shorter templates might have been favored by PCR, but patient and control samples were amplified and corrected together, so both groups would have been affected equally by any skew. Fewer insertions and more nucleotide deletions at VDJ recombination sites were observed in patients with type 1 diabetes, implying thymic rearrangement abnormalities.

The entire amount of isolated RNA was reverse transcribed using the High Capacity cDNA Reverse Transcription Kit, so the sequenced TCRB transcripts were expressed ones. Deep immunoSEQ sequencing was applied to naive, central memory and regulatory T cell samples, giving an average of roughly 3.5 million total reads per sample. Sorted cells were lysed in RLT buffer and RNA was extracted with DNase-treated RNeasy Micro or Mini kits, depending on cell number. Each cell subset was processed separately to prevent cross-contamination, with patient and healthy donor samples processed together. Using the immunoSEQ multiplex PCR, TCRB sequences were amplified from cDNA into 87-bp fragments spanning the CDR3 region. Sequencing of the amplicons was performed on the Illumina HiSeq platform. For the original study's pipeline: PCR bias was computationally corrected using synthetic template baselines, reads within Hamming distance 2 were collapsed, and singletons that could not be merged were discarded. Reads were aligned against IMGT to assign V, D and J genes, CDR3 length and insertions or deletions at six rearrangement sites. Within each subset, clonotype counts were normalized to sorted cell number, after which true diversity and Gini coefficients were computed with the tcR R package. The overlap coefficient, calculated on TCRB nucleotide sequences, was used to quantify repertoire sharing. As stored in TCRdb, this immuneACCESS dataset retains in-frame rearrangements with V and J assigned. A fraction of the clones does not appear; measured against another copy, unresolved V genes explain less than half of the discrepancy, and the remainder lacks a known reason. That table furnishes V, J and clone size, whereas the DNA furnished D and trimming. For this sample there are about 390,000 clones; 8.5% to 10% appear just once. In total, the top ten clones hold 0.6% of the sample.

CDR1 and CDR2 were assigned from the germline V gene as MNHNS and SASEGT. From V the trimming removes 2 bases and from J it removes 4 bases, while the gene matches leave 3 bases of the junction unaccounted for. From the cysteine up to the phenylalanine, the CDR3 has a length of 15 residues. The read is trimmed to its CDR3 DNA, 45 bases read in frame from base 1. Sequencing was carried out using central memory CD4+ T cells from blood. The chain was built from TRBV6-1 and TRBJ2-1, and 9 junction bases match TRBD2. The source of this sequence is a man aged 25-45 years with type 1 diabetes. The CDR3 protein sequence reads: CASSEMTSGYNEQFF. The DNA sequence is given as TGTGCCAGCAGTGAAATGACTAGCGGATACAATGAGCAGTTCTTC.